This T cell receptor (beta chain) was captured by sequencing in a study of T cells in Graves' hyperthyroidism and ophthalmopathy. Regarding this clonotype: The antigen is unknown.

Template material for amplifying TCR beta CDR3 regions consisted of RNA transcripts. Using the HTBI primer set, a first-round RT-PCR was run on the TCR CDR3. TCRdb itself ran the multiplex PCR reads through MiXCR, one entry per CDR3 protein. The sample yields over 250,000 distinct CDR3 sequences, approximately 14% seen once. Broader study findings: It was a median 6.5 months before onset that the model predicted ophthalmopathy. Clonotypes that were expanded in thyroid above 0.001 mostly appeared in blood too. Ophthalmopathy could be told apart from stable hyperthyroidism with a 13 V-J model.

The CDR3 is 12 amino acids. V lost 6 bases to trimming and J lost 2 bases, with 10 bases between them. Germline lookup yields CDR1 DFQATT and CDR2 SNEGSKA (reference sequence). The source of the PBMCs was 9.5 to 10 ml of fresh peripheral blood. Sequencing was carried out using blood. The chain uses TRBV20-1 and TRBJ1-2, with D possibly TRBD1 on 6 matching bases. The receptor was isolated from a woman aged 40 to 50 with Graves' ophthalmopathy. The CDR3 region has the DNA TGCAGTGCGACGGACAGAAACTATGGCTACACCTTC. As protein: CSATDRNYGYTF.